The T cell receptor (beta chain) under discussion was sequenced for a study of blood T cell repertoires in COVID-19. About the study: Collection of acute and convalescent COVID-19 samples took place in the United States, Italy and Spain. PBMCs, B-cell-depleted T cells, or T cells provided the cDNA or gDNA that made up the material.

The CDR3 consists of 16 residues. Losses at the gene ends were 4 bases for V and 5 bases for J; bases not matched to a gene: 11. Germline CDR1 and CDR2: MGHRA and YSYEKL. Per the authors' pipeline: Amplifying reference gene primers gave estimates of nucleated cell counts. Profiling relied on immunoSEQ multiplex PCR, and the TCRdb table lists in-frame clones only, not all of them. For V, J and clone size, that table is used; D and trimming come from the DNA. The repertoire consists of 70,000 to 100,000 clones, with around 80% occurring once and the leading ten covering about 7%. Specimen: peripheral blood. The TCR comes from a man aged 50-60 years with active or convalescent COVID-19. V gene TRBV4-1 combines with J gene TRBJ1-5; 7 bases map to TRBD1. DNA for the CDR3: TGCGCCAGCAGCCCCGGCCGAGGGGGCAGGTATCAGCCCCAGCATTTT. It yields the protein CASSPGRGGRYQPQHF.